This record covers a single T cell receptor beta chain. The CDR3 totals 16 residues. Germline V CDR1 and CDR2: SGHNT, YYREEE (reference sequence). V lost 4 bases to trimming and J lost 4 bases, with 18 bases between them. In the authors' workflow: Nucleated cell counts were estimated from reference gene primer amplification. Produced via immunoSEQ multiplex PCR; TCRdb's table is partial and in-frame only. That table furnishes V, J and clone size, whereas the DNA furnished D and trimming. The sample records tens of thousands of clones, roughly 87% being singletons. The data were taken from a study of blood T cell repertoires in COVID-19. For the study at large: Nucleic acid was either cDNA or gDNA, and it came from T cells, B-cell-depleted T cells, or PBMCs.

Seattle researchers signed up patients amid active infection and tracked them longitudinally. Material: peripheral blood. The chain has TRBV5-4 and TRBJ2-1, with D perhaps TRBD2 (7 bases). This receptor was obtained from a man aged 35-49 years with COVID-19, enrolled during active disease. The CDR3 sequence: CASSVGLGGNYNEQFF. The CDR3 coding sequence is TGTGCCAGCAGCGTTGGACTAGGGGGAAATTACAATGAGCAGTTCTTC.